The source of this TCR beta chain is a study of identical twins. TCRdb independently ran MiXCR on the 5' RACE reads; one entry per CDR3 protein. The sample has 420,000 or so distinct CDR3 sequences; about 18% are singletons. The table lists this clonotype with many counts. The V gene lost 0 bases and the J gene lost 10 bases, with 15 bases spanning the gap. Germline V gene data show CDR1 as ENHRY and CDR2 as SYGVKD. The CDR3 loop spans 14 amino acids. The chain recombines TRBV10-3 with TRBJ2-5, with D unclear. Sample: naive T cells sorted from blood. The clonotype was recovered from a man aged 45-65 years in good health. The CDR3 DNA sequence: TGTGCCATCAGTGAGTCGTTTTGGGCAAAAGTCCAGTACTTC. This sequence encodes CAISESFWAKVQYF.